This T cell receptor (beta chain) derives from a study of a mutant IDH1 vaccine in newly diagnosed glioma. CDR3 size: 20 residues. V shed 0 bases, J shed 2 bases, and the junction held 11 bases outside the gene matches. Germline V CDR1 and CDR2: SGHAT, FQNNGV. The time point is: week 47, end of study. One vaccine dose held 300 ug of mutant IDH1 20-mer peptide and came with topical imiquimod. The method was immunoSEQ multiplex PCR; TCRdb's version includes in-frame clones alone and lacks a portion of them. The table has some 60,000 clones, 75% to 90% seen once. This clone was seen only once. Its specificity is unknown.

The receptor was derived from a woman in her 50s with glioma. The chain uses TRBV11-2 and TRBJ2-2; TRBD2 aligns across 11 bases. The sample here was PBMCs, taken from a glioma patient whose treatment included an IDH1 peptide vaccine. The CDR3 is CASSLEGVAGGILNTGELFF. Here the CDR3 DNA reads TGTGCCAGCAGCTTAGAGGGGGTAGCGGGGGGGATATTAAACACCGGGGAGCTGTTTTTT.